A selection of T cell receptor beta chains follows, all from one sample in a study of T cell responses to AZD1222 COVID-19 vaccine. Libraries were prepared by immunoSEQ multiplex PCR; TCRdb keeps only in-frame clonotypes and omits some of them. The sample has some 150,000 clones, about 92% seen once; the top ten hold under 2%. Here the sequenced sample was peripheral blood, taken 28 days after the second AZD1222 dose. These receptors were taken from an adult who received the AZD1222 COVID-19 vaccine. The CDR3 runs from the conserved cysteine through the conserved F or W. The D gene is left open where the match is weak. Expanded clones are given a class, and other clones once, few, many or no size at all.

CDR3aa: CASSLLGGVISYNEQFF
CDR3nt: TGTGCCAGCAGTTTACTGGGCGGAGTAATCTCCTACAATGAGCAGTTCTTC
j_gene: TRBJ2-1
d_gene: .
len: 17
abundance: .
v_gene: TRBV28

CDR3aa: CASSQDRFGPASPVNEQFF
CDR3nt: TGCGCCAGCAGCCAAGATAGGTTTGGGCCCGCTTCCCCAGTCAATGAGCAGTTCTTC
j_gene: TRBJ2-1
d_gene: .
len: 19
abundance: .
v_gene: TRBV4-3

CDR3aa: CASSVMKEAYTEAFF
CDR3nt: TGTGCCAGCAGTGTAATGAAGGAGGCTTACACTGAAGCTTTCTTT
j_gene: TRBJ1-1
d_gene: .
len: 15
abundance: .
v_gene: TRBV2

CDR3aa: CASSFAGVRNYGYTF
CDR3nt: TGTGCCAGCAGTTTTGCGGGCGTCAGAAACTATGGCTACACCTTC
j_gene: TRBJ1-2
d_gene: .
len: 15
abundance: .
v_gene: TRBV28

CDR3aa: CASSPGQGATYYEQYF
CDR3nt: TGTGCCAGCAGCCCCGGGCAGGGGGCAACATACTACGAGCAGTACTTC
j_gene: TRBJ2-7
d_gene: TRBD1
len: 16
abundance: .
v_gene: TRBV7-9

CDR3aa: CASSPTGMADTQYF
CDR3nt: TGCGCCAGCAGCCCCACAGGTATGGCAGATACGCAGTATTTT
j_gene: TRBJ2-3
d_gene: .
len: 14
abundance: .
v_gene: TRBV5-1

CDR3aa: CASSQTSGSSEEQYF
CDR3nt: TGCGCCAGCAGCCAGACTAGCGGGAGCTCGGAGGAGCAGTACTTC
j_gene: TRBJ2-7
d_gene: TRBD2
len: 15
abundance: .
v_gene: TRBV4-1

CDR3aa: CASSVAGMGETQYF
CDR3nt: TGTGCCAGTAGTGTAGCGGGAATGGGAGAGACCCAGTACTTC
j_gene: TRBJ2-5
d_gene: TRBD2
len: 14
abundance: once
v_gene: TRBV19

CDR3aa: CAWSAFPGGADSLSKNIQYF
CDR3nt: TGTGCCTGGAGCGCCTTCCCGGGAGGGGCGGATTCCCTAAGCAAAAACATTCAGTACTTC
j_gene: TRBJ2-4
d_gene: TRBD2
len: 20
abundance: .
v_gene: TRBV30

CDR3aa: CASSLLLGSTEAFF
CDR3nt: TGTGCCAGCAGTTTGCTTCTGGGGAGCACTGAAGCTTTCTTT
j_gene: TRBJ1-1
d_gene: .
len: 14
abundance: .
v_gene: TRBV27

CDR3aa: CASSHPGPRVQETQYF
CDR3nt: TGTGCCAGCAGTCACCCAGGACCCAGGGTCCAGGAGACCCAGTACTTC
j_gene: TRBJ2-5
d_gene: .
len: 16
abundance: .
v_gene: TRBV6-2/TRBV6-3

CDR3aa: CATRRAGTDTQYF
CDR3nt: TGTGCCACGAGGAGGGCGGGCACAGATACGCAGTATTTT
j_gene: TRBJ2-3
d_gene: .
len: 13
abundance: .
v_gene: TRBV6-1

CDR3aa: CASSSGTSGYEQYF
CDR3nt: TGCGCCAGCAGCTCTGGGACTAGCGGATACGAGCAGTACTTC
j_gene: TRBJ2-7
d_gene: TRBD2
len: 14
abundance: .
v_gene: TRBV5-1

CDR3aa: CASSVVGKGSPLHF
CDR3nt: TGTGCCAGCAGCGTAGTGGGAAAAGGTTCACCCCTCCACTTT
j_gene: TRBJ1-6
d_gene: .
len: 14
abundance: .
v_gene: TRBV9

CDR3aa: CASSAPGQGDEKLFF
CDR3nt: TGTGCCAGCAGTGCTCCGGGACAGGGTGATGAAAAACTGTTTTTT
j_gene: TRBJ1-4
d_gene: TRBD1
len: 15
abundance: .
v_gene: TRBV2

CDR3aa: CASNDRVPGGNTIYF
CDR3nt: TGTGCCAGCAACGACCGAGTCCCGGGCGGAAACACCATATATTTT
j_gene: TRBJ1-3
d_gene: .
len: 15
abundance: .
v_gene: TRBV2

CDR3aa: CASSLSVYGGGPGFNDEQFF
CDR3nt: TGTGCCAGCAGTTTATCCGTATATGGGGGAGGGCCAGGGTTTAATGATGAGCAGTTCTTC
j_gene: TRBJ2-1
d_gene: TRBD2
len: 20
abundance: .
v_gene: TRBV27

CDR3aa: CAISGYGGNGYTF
CDR3nt: TGTGCCATCAGTGGGTATGGGGGTAACGGCTACACCTTC
j_gene: TRBJ1-2
d_gene: .
len: 13
abundance: .
v_gene: TRBV10-3

CDR3aa: CASSPPIRDENTEAFF
CDR3nt: TGTGCCAGCTCACCTCCAATCCGGGACGAGAACACTGAAGCTTTCTTT
j_gene: TRBJ1-1
d_gene: .
len: 16
abundance: .
v_gene: TRBV18

CDR3aa: CASSLGLSGGSQETQYF
CDR3nt: TGTGCCAGCAGCTTGGGTCTTTCCGGCGGGAGCCAAGAGACCCAGTACTTC
j_gene: TRBJ2-5
d_gene: TRBD2
len: 17
abundance: once
v_gene: TRBV11-2

CDR3aa: CASSSTGTDNYGYTF
CDR3nt: TGTGCCAGCAGTTCAACCGGGACAGATAACTATGGCTACACCTTC
j_gene: TRBJ1-2
d_gene: TRBD1
len: 15
abundance: .
v_gene: TRBV6-5

CDR3aa: CASAPQGGRGGYTF
CDR3nt: TGTGCCAGCGCCCCCCAGGGGGGTCGTGGTGGCTACACCTTC
j_gene: TRBJ1-2
d_gene: TRBD1
len: 14
abundance: .
v_gene: TRBV27

CDR3aa: CASSTGQGLFF
CDR3nt: TGTGCCAGCAGCACCGGACAGGGACTGTTTTTT
j_gene: TRBJ1-4
d_gene: TRBD1
len: 11
abundance: .
v_gene: TRBV7-9

CDR3aa: CASSVTQGLAQANYGYTF
CDR3nt: TGTGCCAGCAGTGTAACACAGGGACTCGCCCAAGCTAACTATGGCTACACCTTC
j_gene: TRBJ1-2
d_gene: .
len: 18
abundance: .
v_gene: TRBV6-1

CDR3aa: CASSYSNRARGYTF
CDR3nt: TGTGCCAGCAGTTACTCGAACCGGGCCCGCGGCTACACCTTC
j_gene: TRBJ1-2
d_gene: .
len: 14
abundance: .
v_gene: TRBV6-2/TRBV6-3

CDR3aa: CASSAGWTGNQPQHF
CDR3nt: TGTGCCAGCAGTGCCGGTTGGACAGGTAATCAGCCCCAGCATTTT
j_gene: TRBJ1-5
d_gene: TRBD1
len: 15
abundance: few
v_gene: TRBV6-4

CDR3aa: CAISVEQGGTEAFF
CDR3nt: TGTGCCATCAGTGTAGAACAGGGAGGCACTGAAGCTTTCTTT
j_gene: TRBJ1-1
d_gene: .
len: 14
abundance: .
v_gene: TRBV10-3

CDR3aa: CASSLSWGRNEKLFF
CDR3nt: TGTGCCAGCAGCTTATCGTGGGGGAGGAATGAAAAACTGTTTTTT
j_gene: TRBJ1-4
d_gene: .
len: 15
abundance: once
v_gene: TRBV7-9

CDR3aa: CASSLGQLGSPLHF
CDR3nt: TGTGCCAGCAGCTTAGGGCAGTTGGGGTCACCCCTCCACTTT
j_gene: TRBJ1-6
d_gene: .
len: 14
abundance: .
v_gene: TRBV7-2

CDR3aa: CASSRRMDSYSNQPQHF
CDR3nt: TGTGCCAGCAGCCGTCGGATGGACAGCTATAGCAATCAGCCCCAGCATTTT
j_gene: TRBJ1-5
d_gene: .
len: 17
abundance: .
v_gene: TRBV5-5

CDR3aa: CASSLSTGTEAFF
CDR3nt: TGTGCCAGCAGTTTATCGACAGGGACTGAAGCTTTCTTT
j_gene: TRBJ1-1
d_gene: TRBD1
len: 13
abundance: .
v_gene: TRBV27

CDR3aa: CAWSVGQGPGELFF
CDR3nt: TGTGCCTGGAGTGTGGGGCAGGGGCCCGGGGAGCTGTTTTTT
j_gene: TRBJ2-2
d_gene: .
len: 14
abundance: .
v_gene: TRBV30

CDR3aa: CASAGMNTEAFF
CDR3nt: TGTGCCAGCGCCGGCATGAACACTGAAGCTTTCTTT
j_gene: TRBJ1-1
d_gene: .
len: 12
abundance: once
v_gene: TRBV25-1

CDR3aa: CAGFRYTIYF
CDR3nt: TGTGCCGGGTTTAGATACACCATATATTTT
j_gene: TRBJ1-3
d_gene: .
len: 10
abundance: .
v_gene: TRBV27

CDR3aa: CASSLGSGDNEQFF
CDR3nt: TGCGCCAGCAGCTTGGGGTCCGGGGACAATGAGCAGTTCTTC
j_gene: TRBJ2-1
d_gene: .
len: 14
abundance: .
v_gene: TRBV5-1

CDR3aa: CASSQGRRETQYF
CDR3nt: TGTGCCAGCAGCCAAGGGCGGAGGGAGACCCAGTACTTC
j_gene: TRBJ2-5
d_gene: .
len: 13
abundance: .
v_gene: TRBV4-2

CDR3aa: CAWSPLTPGPYESSYNEQFF
CDR3nt: TGTGCCTGGAGTCCCCTAACCCCGGGTCCATACGAGAGCTCCTACAATGAGCAGTTCTTC
j_gene: TRBJ2-1
d_gene: .
len: 20
abundance: .
v_gene: TRBV30

CDR3aa: CSVEWLAHQETQYF
CDR3nt: TGCAGCGTTGAATGGCTAGCGCACCAAGAGACCCAGTACTTC
j_gene: TRBJ2-5
d_gene: .
len: 14
abundance: once
v_gene: TRBV29-1

CDR3aa: CASSVAGNSNYGYTF
CDR3nt: TGTGCCAGCAGCGTAGCTGGTAACAGTAACTATGGCTACACCTTC
j_gene: TRBJ1-2
d_gene: .
len: 15
abundance: .
v_gene: TRBV9

CDR3aa: CSGISSYEQYF
CDR3nt: TGCAGCGGCATCTCCTCCTACGAGCAGTACTTC
j_gene: TRBJ2-7
d_gene: .
len: 11
abundance: .
v_gene: TRBV29-1

CDR3aa: CASSLPPQETQYF
CDR3nt: TGCGCCAGCAGCTTGCCTCCCCAAGAGACCCAGTACTTC
j_gene: TRBJ2-5
d_gene: .
len: 13
abundance: .
v_gene: TRBV5-1

CDR3aa: CASTYPGSKSTDTQYF
CDR3nt: TGTGCCAGCACTTACCCGGGGAGCAAGAGCACAGATACGCAGTATTTT
j_gene: TRBJ2-3
d_gene: .
len: 16
abundance: .
v_gene: TRBV7-2

CDR3aa: CASSLETGNSPLHF
CDR3nt: TGTGCCAGCAGCTTGGAGACAGGCAATTCACCCCTCCACTTT
j_gene: TRBJ1-6
d_gene: .
len: 14
abundance: .
v_gene: TRBV7-6